The 22 T cell receptor beta chains reported below all come from one sample, sequenced in a study of shared clonotypes between healthy human individuals. Sequencing used immunoSEQ multiplex PCR; TCRdb keeps in-frame clones, though not all of them. The table lists under 2,000,000 clones, 85% to 95% of them singletons. Naive CD8 cells comprised CD45RO-negative, CCR7-positively selected cells, excluding terminally differentiated effector memory CD45RA+ cells. What was sequenced was naive CD8+ T cells sorted from blood. The source is a man younger than 35 in good health.

Regarding this clone: Sequence at one end of the junction differs from germline and may be a read error. The chain carries TRBV27 and TRBJ2-7; D is ambiguous. The germline V gene has CDR1 MNHEY and CDR2 SMNVEV (reference sequence). The CDR3 loop spans 15 amino acids. CDR3 nucleotide sequence: TGTGCCAGCAGTCCCATAGGGCCCGACTCCAACGAGCAGTACTTC. This codes for CASSPIGPDSNEQYF.

The DNA of the CDR3 is TGCGCCAGCAGCCCGGAATACTCAGGGATTACTGAAGCTTTCTTT. This gives the protein CASSPEYSGITEAFF. This chain connects TRBV5-1 to TRBJ1-1, with D perhaps TRBD1 (5 bases). The CDR3 has 15 amino acids. V gave up 4 bases and J gave up 5 bases, with 18 bases separating them. In germline, CDR1 is SGHRS, CDR2 YFSETQ.

The chain is built from TRBV7-6 and TRBJ2-1, with 9 bases that match TRBD2. The junction had 8 bases not matched to a gene; V was cut back by 0 bases and J by 8 bases. The CDR3 runs to 16 residues. CDR1 and CDR2 from the germline V gene are SGHVS and FNYEAQ. The CDR3 region has the DNA TGTGCCAGCAGCTTAGCGATAGGCGGGAGGGCCGATGAGCAGTTCTTC. As protein: CASSLAIGGRADEQFF.

V and J are TRBV5-1 and TRBJ1-3, with D possibly TRBD1 on 6 matching bases. Per germline, CDR1 SGHRS and CDR2 YFSETQ. This CDR3 contains 14 residues. The ends were cut back, 3 bases at V and 0 bases at J, with 7 bases in the middle. The DNA of the CDR3 is TGCGCCAGCAGCTGGGACAACTCTGGAAACACCATATATTTT. The encoded protein is CASSWDNSGNTIYF.

The rearrangement joins TRBV19 to TRBJ2-1; D ambiguous. V dropped 5 bases and J dropped 7 bases, with 18 bases sitting between them. Germline loops: CDR1 LNHDA, CDR2 SQIVND (reference sequence). The CDR3 runs to 15 residues. Here the CDR3 DNA reads TGTGCCAGTAGTTCGACTCTATCTCACGTGAATGAGCAGTTCTTC. This translates into CASSSTLSHVNEQFF.

The V gene is TRBV27, the J gene TRBJ2-3, with D tentatively TRBD2 (7 bases). This CDR3 region has 16 residues. Germline-derived CDR1 and CDR2 are MNHEY and SMNVEV (reference sequence). Trimming took 2 bases from V and 4 from J, leaving 16 bases between them. CDR3 nucleotides: TGTGCCAGCAGTTTAATAGGGGGGGCCGGGTCAGATACGCAGTATTTT. Translated, it gives CASSLIGGAGSDTQYF.

The chain uses TRBV6-5 and TRBJ2-7, with 14 bases that match TRBD2. Germline CDR1 and CDR2: MNHEY and SVGAGI. After removal of 0 bases from V and 7 bases from J, the junction contained 5 bases not matched to a gene. The CDR3 sequence is 16 residues long. The DNA of the CDR3 is TGTGCCAGCAGTTACTCGGGACTAGCGGGAGCTTGGGAGCAGTACTTC. Amino acids: CASSYSGLAGAWEQYF.

The CDR3 is CASRLYPEAPGEQYF. The CDR3 DNA is TGTGCAAGTCGCCTATACCCGGAGGCTCCTGGTGAGCAGTACTTC. The J gene is TRBJ2-7, the V gene TRBV12-2; TRBD2, the table's D call, was not compared with the DNA. TRBV12-2 is reported as a pseudogene. The CDR3 runs to 15 residues.

Here the CDR3 DNA reads TGTGCCAGCAGTGATGACAGGGCTGGGGCCCTTATGGGGACCCAGTACTTC. It encodes CASSDDRAGALMGTQYF. The genes are TRBV6-1 and TRBJ2-5, with 7 bases aligning to TRBD1. This CDR3 has 17 amino acids. The V gene's germline CDR1 is MNHNS and CDR2 SASEGT. The trim removed 3 bases at V and 7 bases at J, leaving 17 bases unmatched.

This clone was seen once. The chain recombines TRBV7-9 with TRBJ2-7; weak D call: TRBD1 (6 bases). V lost 5 bases and J 5 bases, leaving 13 bases between the germline ends. This CDR3 has 13 residues. Germline V gene sequence: CDR1 SEHNR, CDR2 FQNEAQ (reference sequence). As DNA, the CDR3 is TGTGCCAGCAGCCCCCAGGGGTTCAACGAGCAGTACTTC. This codes for CASSPQGFNEQYF.

V gene TRBV28 combines with J gene TRBJ2-7, with D maybe TRBD2 (6 bases). Trimming removed 1 base at V and 2 bases at J, with 12 bases between. This CDR3 region has 15 residues. Germline-derived CDR1 and CDR2 are MDHEN and SYDVKM. CDR3 bases: TGTGCCAGCAGTTTATCTGCGGGAAGCACCTACGAGCAGTACTTC. It yields the protein CASSLSAGSTYEQYF.

The genes are TRBV7-2 and TRBJ2-5, with 8 bases matching TRBD2. The CDR3 consists of 14 residues. V shed 2 bases and J 5 bases; nucleotides not matched to a gene: 4. Germline V lookup: CDR1 SGHTA, CDR2 FQGNSA. Here the CDR3 reads CASSLLAGWETQYF. CDR3 nucleotides: TGTGCCAGCAGCTTATTAGCGGGATGGGAGACCCAGTACTTC.

This clone was counted a single time. V is TRBV30 and J is TRBJ2-2; the D is unclear. Trimming shortened V by 1 base and J by 1 base, and 7 bases separated the two germline ends. CDR3 size: 14 residues. Germline loops: CDR1 GTSNPN, CDR2 SVGIG (reference sequence). The CDR3 region has the DNA TGTGCCTGGAGTGCAGGCGGGAACACCGGGGAGCTGTTTTTT. This codes for CAWSAGGNTGELFF.

The chain combines TRBV7-8 with TRBJ2-3; TRBD2 aligns across 15 bases. The CDR3 contains 19 residues. After removal of 5 bases from V and 3 bases from J, the junction contained 12 bases not matched to a gene. The V gene's germline CDR1 is SGHVS and CDR2 FQNEAQ. The CDR3 DNA is TGTGCCAGCAGCCGAGGACTAGCGGGGGGGCATTCCAGGACAGATACGCAGTATTTT. Its protein is CASSRGLAGGHSRTDTQYF. The complete variable domain, with remaining parts taken from reference TRBV7-8 and TRBJ2-3, reads GAGVSQSPRYKVAKRGQDVALRCDPISGHVSLFWYQQALGQGPEFLTYFQNEAQLDKSGLPSDRFFAERPEGSVSTLKIQRTQQEDSAVYLCASSRGLAGGHSRTDTQYFGPGTRLTVL.

The genes are TRBV28 and TRBJ1-6, with unresolved D. Trimming shortened V by 2 bases and J by 9 bases, and 8 bases separated the two germline ends. CDR3 length: 13 residues. Germline loops: CDR1 MDHEN, CDR2 SYDVKM. The CDR3 bases are TGTGCCAGCAGTTTAGGCAGCAGTTCACCCCTCCACTTT. It encodes CASSLGSSSPLHF.

The table lists this clone with a few counts. The rearrangement links TRBV2 to TRBJ1-5; possible D gene TRBD1, 5 bases. The CDR3 runs to 14 residues. The V gene lost 3 bases and the J gene lost 6 bases, with 12 bases spanning the gap. Germline V CDR1 and CDR2: SNHLY, FYNNEI. For the CDR3, the DNA is TGTGCCAGCAGTGAGGCGGCAGGGCTTCAGCCCCAGCATTTT. Amino acid sequence: CASSEAAGLQPQHF. The full variable domain, in which reference TRBV2 and TRBJ1-5 provide the parts outside the CDR3, is EPEVTQTPSHQVTQMGQEVILRCVPISNHLYFYWYRQILGQKVEFLVSFYNNEISEKSEIFDDQFSVERPDGSNFTLKIRSTKLEDSAMYFCASSEAAGLQPQHFGDGTRLSIL.

The chain combines TRBV9 with TRBJ2-3, with D uncertain. Germline CDR1 SGDLS, CDR2 YYNGEE. V lost 4 bases, J lost 2 bases, and 17 bases lay in between. The CDR3 length is 16 residues. CDR3 sequence (DNA): TGTGCCAGCAGCCCTAGAAGTGGTTCCTTCACAGATACGCAGTATTTT. Amino acids: CASSPRSGSFTDTQYF.

The J gene is TRBJ1-4, the V gene TRBV5-4, with no clear D. The V end lost 5 bases, the J end lost 6 bases, and 14 bases lay between the germline ends. In germline, CDR1 is SGHNT, CDR2 YYREEE (reference sequence). The CDR3 consists of 14 residues. CDR3 loop: CASSRSLADEKLFF. CDR3 DNA sequence: TGTGCCAGCAGTAGGTCCCTCGCGGATGAAAAACTGTTTTTT.

The genes are TRBV19 and TRBJ1-6; unclear D gene. CDR1 and CDR2 from the germline V gene are LNHDA and SQIVND (reference sequence). The CDR3 runs to 14 residues. V was trimmed by 2 bases and J by 5 bases, leaving 7 bases between them. The CDR3 coding sequence is TGTGCCAGTAGTATAACCAGCCATAATTCACCCCTCCACTTT. Residues: CASSITSHNSPLHF. The variable domain in full, with the rest retrieved from reference TRBV19 and TRBJ1-6, is DGGITQSPKYLFRKEGQNVTLSCEQNLNHDAMYWYRQDPGQGLRLIYYSQIVNDFQKGDIAEGYSVSREKKESFPLTVTSAQKNPTAFYLCASSITSHNSPLHFGNGTRLTVT.

This chain joins TRBV11-2 and TRBJ2-5; weak D call: TRBD1 (6 bases). Per the germline V gene, CDR1 is SGHAT and CDR2 is FQNNGV. This CDR3 is 16 amino acids long. Trimming removed 2 bases at V and 0 bases at J, with 13 bases between. CDR3 residues: CASSLLPGANQETQYF. For the CDR3, the DNA is TGTGCCAGCAGCTTACTCCCAGGGGCTAACCAAGAGACCCAGTACTTC. Full variable domain (missing parts from reference TRBV11-2 and TRBJ2-5): EAGVAQSPRYKIIEKRQSVAFWCNPISGHATLYWYQQILGQGPKLLIQFQNNGVVDDSQLPKDRFSAERLKGVDSTLKIQPAKLEDSAVYLCASSLLPGANQETQYFGPGTRLLVL.

The chain carries TRBV4-2 and TRBJ2-2, with 9 nucleotides matching TRBD2. The CDR3 loop spans 18 amino acids. V dropped 5 bases and J dropped 4; count of bases not matched to a gene: 14. The germline CDR1 and CDR2 sequences are LGHNA and YNFKEQ. The CDR3 sequence: CASSGKGVAGVPTGELFF. The CDR3 nucleotides read TGTGCCAGCAGCGGAAAAGGGGTAGCGGGGGTCCCCACCGGGGAGCTGTTTTTT.

As regards this clone: The sample carries other DNA sequences with the same CDR3. V and J are TRBV5-4 and TRBJ2-7, with 11 bases matching TRBD1. V was clipped by 4 bases and J by 2 bases; unmatched bases: 5. This CDR3 comprises 15 residues. Germline values: CDR1 SGHNT, CDR2 YYREEE (reference sequence). For the CDR3, the DNA is TGTGCCAGCAGCCCAGGGACAGGGGGTCCCTACGAGCAGTACTTC. This encodes CASSPGTGGPYEQYF. Supplemented by reference TRBV5-4 and TRBJ2-7, the full variable domain reads ETGVTQSPTHLIKTRGQQVTLRCSSQSGHNTVSWYQQALGQGPQFIFQYYREEENGRGNFPPRFSGLQFPNYSSELNVNALELDDSALYLCASSPGTGGPYEQYFGPGTRLTVT.